This T cell receptor (beta chain) is drawn from a study of cytomegalovirus exposure and HLA in healthy donors. Findings and limits, study-wide: In a later analysis, a missense DCLRE1C variant was linked to TCR beta V- and J-gene trimming.

Looked up from germline, CDR1 is SGHRS and CDR2 is YFSETQ. V lost 4 bases, J lost 6 bases, and 19 bases lay in between. The CDR3 totals 15 residues. Comment on this clone: Its antigen is as yet unknown.

The PCR contained 60 Vbeta and 13 Jbeta primers. Profiled with immunoSEQ multiplex PCR; TCRdb holds only in-frame clones, not every one. The data hold about 150,000 clones, with around 82% observed a single time. This sequence was found in a woman aged 45 to 65 in good health and CMV-seropositive. The specimen was PBMCs. The chain couples TRBV5-1 to TRBJ1-2, with no clear D. CDR3 residues: CASSPRSDNQDGYTF. CDR3 nucleotides: TGCGCCAGCAGCCCGCGTTCTGATAACCAAGATGGCTACACCTTC.